This T cell receptor beta chain was identified in a study of cytomegalovirus exposure and HLA in healthy donors. Study-wide points: In a later analysis, a genetic analysis reported fewer productive-TCR N-insertions in an Asian-associated ancestry cluster than the cohort average.

PCR employed 60 Vbeta and 13 Jbeta primers. The data were produced by immunoSEQ multiplex PCR, yet TCRdb's version contains in-frame clones alone and is incomplete. The sample has about 210,000 clones, roughly 90% seen once. A remark on this clone: The antigen is undetermined.

J was trimmed by 6 bases and V by 4 bases; bases with no gene match: 10. The V gene's germline CDR1 is SNHLY and CDR2 FYNNEI. The CDR3 has 15 residues. The TCR sequence derives from a boy younger than 10 in good health and CMV-seronegative. The sequencing sample was made of PBMCs. The chain is built from TRBV2 and TRBJ2-7; 9 bases line up with TRBD2. CDR3 amino acids: CASSGIAGEIPEQYF. In DNA, the CDR3 is TGTGCCAGCAGTGGAATAGCGGGAGAGATTCCCGAGCAGTACTTC.